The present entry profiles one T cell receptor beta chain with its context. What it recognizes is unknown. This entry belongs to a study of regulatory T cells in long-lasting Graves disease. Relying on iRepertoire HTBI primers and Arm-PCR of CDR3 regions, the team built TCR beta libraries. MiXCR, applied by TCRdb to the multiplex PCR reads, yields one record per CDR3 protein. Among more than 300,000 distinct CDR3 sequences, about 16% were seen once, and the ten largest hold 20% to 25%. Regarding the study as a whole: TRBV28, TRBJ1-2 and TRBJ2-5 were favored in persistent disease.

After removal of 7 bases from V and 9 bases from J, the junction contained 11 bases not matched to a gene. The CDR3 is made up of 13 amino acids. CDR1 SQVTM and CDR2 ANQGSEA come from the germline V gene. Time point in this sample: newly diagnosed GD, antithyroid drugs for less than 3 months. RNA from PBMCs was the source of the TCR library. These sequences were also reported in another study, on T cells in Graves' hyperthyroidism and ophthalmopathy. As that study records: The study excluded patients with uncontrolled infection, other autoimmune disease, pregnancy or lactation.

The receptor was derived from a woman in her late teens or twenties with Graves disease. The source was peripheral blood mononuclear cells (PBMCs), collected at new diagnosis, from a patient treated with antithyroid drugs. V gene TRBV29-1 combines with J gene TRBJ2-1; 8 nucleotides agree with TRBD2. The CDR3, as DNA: TGCAGCGCCCCCCTAGCGGGTCATCGTGAGCAGTTCTTC. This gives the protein CSAPLAGHREQFF.